This T cell receptor beta chain was observed in a study of regulatory T cells in long-lasting Graves disease. At the level of the study: Those Graves' patients who were newly diagnosed had been on antithyroid drugs under 3 months. General study findings and limits: Under persistent disease, TRBV28, TRBJ1-2 and TRBJ2-5 were used preferentially. Compared with new cases, persistent Graves' patients showed reduced TCR diversity. Clonotypes that were public and shared totalled some 2,900 in persistent patients versus 850 to 1,000 in new patients.

Time point described: newly diagnosed GD, antithyroid drugs for less than 3 months. The TCR library was made from RNA extracted from PBMCs. The V gene's germline CDR1 is SGHAT and CDR2 FQNNGV. The CDR3 sequence is 16 residues long. The V gene end was trimmed by 5 bases and the J gene end by 2 bases; junction bases not matched to a gene: 10. This clonotype turned up a few times. What it recognizes is unknown. Libraries of TCR beta came from iRepertoire HTBI primers plus Arm-PCR of CDR3 regions. TCRdb reprocessed the multiplex PCR reads with MiXCR, giving one entry per CDR3 protein. The data contain hundreds of thousands of distinct CDR3 sequences, 15% to 19% of them singletons.

This specimen was peripheral blood mononuclear cells (PBMCs), taken at new diagnosis, from a patient treated with antithyroid drugs. This TCR came from a female donor with Graves disease. The chain is built from TRBV11-2 and TRBJ2-3; 7 nucleotides match TRBD2. The CDR3 region is CASSPLRAGNTDTQYF. The CDR3, as DNA: TGTGCCAGCAGCCCTCTCAGAGCGGGAAACACAGATACGCAGTATTTT. Using reference TRBV11-2 and TRBJ2-3 for the parts outside the CDR3, the full variable domain is EAGVAQSPRYKIIEKRQSVAFWCNPISGHATLYWYQQILGQGPKLLIQFQNNGVVDDSQLPKDRFSAERLKGVDSTLKIQPAKLEDSAVYLCASSPLRAGNTDTQYFGPGTRLTVL.